This TCR beta chain was captured in a study of T cell responses to AZD1222 COVID-19 vaccine. As for this clone: Its antigen is as yet unknown.

The study, taken as a whole, reports: Donors skewed white British and female; clonal diversity was possibly underestimated. Baseline seropositives among AZD1222 recipients totaled only five or six.

Here immunoSEQ multiplex PCR was the method, and the copy in TCRdb shows in-frame clones only, minus some. The repertoire has roughly 150,000 clones, around 93% of them found once; the top ten carry under 5%. The receptor's source is an adult in good health. This specimen was peripheral blood, taken on day 0 of AZD1222 vaccination.

The CDR3 sequence is CASSPDWYGTDTQYF. CDR3 coding DNA: TGTGCCAGCAGTCCCGACTGGTACGGCACAGATACGCAGTATTTT. The chain has TRBV9 and TRBJ2-3; no clear D gene. Germline values: CDR1 SGDLS, CDR2 YYNGEE. The CDR3 spans 15 residues. The V end lost 5 bases, the J end lost 1 base, and 14 bases lay between the germline ends.